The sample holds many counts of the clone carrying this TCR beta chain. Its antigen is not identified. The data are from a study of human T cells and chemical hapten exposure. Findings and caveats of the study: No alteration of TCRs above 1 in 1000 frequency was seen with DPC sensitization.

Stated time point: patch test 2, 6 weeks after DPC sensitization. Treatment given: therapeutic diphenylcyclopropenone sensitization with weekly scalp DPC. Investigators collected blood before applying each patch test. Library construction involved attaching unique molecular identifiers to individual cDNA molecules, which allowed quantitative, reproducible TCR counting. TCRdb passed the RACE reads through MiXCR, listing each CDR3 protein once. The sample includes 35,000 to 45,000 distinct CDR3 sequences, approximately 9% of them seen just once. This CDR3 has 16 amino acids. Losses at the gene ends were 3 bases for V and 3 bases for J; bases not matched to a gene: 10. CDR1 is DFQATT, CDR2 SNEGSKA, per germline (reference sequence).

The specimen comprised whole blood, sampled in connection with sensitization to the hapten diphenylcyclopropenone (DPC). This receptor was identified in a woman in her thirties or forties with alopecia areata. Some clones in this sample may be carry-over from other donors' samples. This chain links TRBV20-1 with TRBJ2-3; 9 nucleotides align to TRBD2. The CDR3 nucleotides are TGCAGTGCTAGCAACCCCGCGGGGGGGAGGACAGATACGCAGTATTTT. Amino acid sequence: CSASNPAGGRTDTQYF.